Following are 18 T cell receptor beta chains from one sample sequenced in a study of PD-1 blockade in mismatch repair-deficient tumors. Assay used: immunoSEQ multiplex PCR; TCRdb lists only in-frame clones, some missing. The table shows tens of thousands of clones, with about 80% occurring only once. The input for sequencing was peripheral blood, taken 4 weeks after starting pembrolizumab. These receptors were taken from an adult with mismatch repair-deficient cancer.

The chain uses TRBV7-2 and TRBJ2-5; TRBD1 matches 11 bases. CDR3 length equals 15 residues. Trimming took 2 bases from V and 6 from J; bases not matched to a gene: 5. Germline V lookup: CDR1 SGHTA, CDR2 FQGNSA. The CDR3 sequence is CASSLRTGGYQTQYF. The CDR3, as DNA: TGTGCCAGCAGCTTAAGGACAGGGGGCTATCAGACCCAGTACTTC.

The chain links TRBV7-6 to TRBJ2-7; D may be TRBD2 (7 bases). V lost 0 bases and J 4 bases, leaving 13 bases between the germline ends. Looked up from germline, CDR1 is SGHVS and CDR2 is FNYEAQ. This CDR3 contains 15 residues. The CDR3 reads CASSLARGGYYEQYF. In DNA, the CDR3 is TGTGCCAGCAGCTTAGCCCGCGGGGGCTATTACGAGCAGTACTTC.

This sequence joins TRBV30 and TRBJ2-3; D is ambiguous. V dropped 4 bases and J dropped 2 bases, with 7 bases sitting between them. The CDR3 has 12 amino acids. Germline loops: CDR1 GTSNPN, CDR2 SVGIG (reference sequence). The CDR3 sequence: CAWNGDTDTQYF. Here the CDR3 DNA reads TGTGCCTGGAATGGGGACACAGATACGCAGTATTTT.

This sequence joins TRBV11-3 and TRBJ2-2; 9 nucleotides agree with TRBD1. J lost 6 bases, V lost 5 bases, and 7 bases had no gene match. This CDR3 contains 15 residues. Germline lookup yields CDR1 SGHNT and CDR2 YENEEA. In nucleotides, the CDR3 is TGTGCCAGCAGCCCCCCGGGACAGGGAGCCGGGGAGCTGTTTTTT. Translated, it gives CASSPPGQGAGELFF.

The chain uses TRBV7-9 and TRBJ2-5; 14 bases align to TRBD2. The J call is doubtful: the DNA matches TRBJ2-7 better. The CDR3 has 17 amino acids. Germline values: CDR1 SEHNR, CDR2 FQNEAQ (reference sequence). CDR3 bases: TGTGCCAGCAGCGTAGGGACTAGCGGGAGTGCGGTCTACGAGCAGTACTTC. Protein product: CASSVGTSGSAVYEQYF.

This rearrangement joins TRBV6-1 to TRBJ2-1, with 12 positions matching TRBD2. CDR3 length: 19 amino acids. CDR1 and CDR2 from the germline V gene are MNHNS and SASEGT. After removal of 1 base from V and 1 base from J, the junction contained 8 bases not matched to a gene. CDR3 protein: CASSEGLAGGVPSYNEQFF. The CDR3 DNA sequence: TGTGCCAGCAGTGAAGGGCTAGCGGGAGGGGTACCTTCCTACAATGAGCAGTTCTTC.

The chain joins TRBV5-1 to TRBJ2-1; tentatively, D is TRBD1 (6 bases). The CDR3 is 15 residues long. Trimming stripped 4 bases from V and 6 bases from J, with 17 bases between. The germline V gene encodes CDR1 SGHRS and CDR2 YFSETQ. CDR3 in amino acids: CASSPLPIRGNEQFF. CDR3 sequence (DNA): TGCGCCAGCAGCCCCCTTCCCATCAGGGGCAATGAGCAGTTCTTC. Drawing the rest from reference TRBV5-1 and TRBJ2-1, the complete variable domain is KAGVTQTPRYLIKTRGQQVTLSCSPISGHRSVSWYQQTPGQGLQFLFEYFSETQRNKGNFPGRFSGRQFSNSRSEMNVSTLELGDSALYLCASSPLPIRGNEQFFGPGTRLTVL.

The CDR3 loop is CASSPGTSYEQYF. The CDR3 DNA follows: TGTGCCAGCAGTCCCGGGACATCCTACGAGCAGTACTTC. The chain joins TRBV27 to TRBJ2-7, with D possibly TRBD1 on 6 matching bases. The V end lost 5 bases, the J end lost 1 base, and 9 bases lay between the germline ends. Germline CDR1 reads MNHEY; CDR2 reads SMNVEV (reference sequence). This CDR3 is 13 amino acids long.

This clone has just a few counts. This chain connects TRBV2 to TRBJ1-2; D not certain. This CDR3 spans 12 amino acids. The V end was cut by 2 bases, the J end by 5 bases, with 6 bases between. In germline, CDR1 is SNHLY, CDR2 FYNNEI. DNA for the CDR3: TGTGCCAGCAGTGAAAGGCAGTATGGCTACACCTTC. This codes for CASSERQYGYTF.

The chain employs TRBV10-1 and TRBJ2-1; TRBD2 matches 9 bases. The CDR3 is made up of 16 amino acids. V lost 3 bases and J lost 4; bases outside the gene matches: 7. In germline, CDR1 is WNHNN, CDR2 SYGVQD (reference sequence). The CDR3 reads CASSDRASGTYNEQFF. In DNA, the CDR3 is TGCGCCAGCAGTGATAGGGCTAGCGGGACGTACAATGAGCAGTTCTTC.

The chain carries TRBV27 and TRBJ2-7; 7 bases are shared with TRBD1. The CDR3 has 14 residues. Germline CDR1 MNHEY, CDR2 SMNVEV (reference sequence). Trimming removed 9 bases from V and 1 base from J; junction bases left unmatched: 9. The CDR3 sequence is CASKDRASSYEQYF. For the CDR3, the DNA is TGTGCCAGTAAAGACAGGGCTTCTTCCTACGAGCAGTACTTC.

This CDR3 reads CASNRGNTEAFF. CDR3 in DNA: TGTGCCAGCAACAGGGGGAACACTGAAGCTTTCTTT. This rearrangement joins TRBV6-5 to TRBJ1-1, with 7 bases matching TRBD1. The CDR3 extends over 12 amino acids. CDR1 and CDR2 (germline): MNHEY, SVGAGI. V gave up 7 bases and J gave up 1 base; unmatched junction bases: 0.

This clone was detected a few times. This rearrangement joins TRBV7-6 to TRBJ2-2; D not certain. The ends were cut back, 1 base at V and 5 bases at J, with 11 bases in the middle. CDR1 SGHVS and CDR2 FNYEAQ come from the germline V gene. This CDR3 is 15 amino acids long. The CDR3 region has the DNA TGTGCCAGCAGCTTAGAGCCATTCAGGACCGGGGAGCTGTTTTTT. This encodes CASSLEPFRTGELFF.

V and J are TRBV19 and TRBJ1-5, with TRBD1 matching over 10 bases. Losses at the gene ends were 10 bases for V and 7 bases for J; bases not matched to a gene: 10. This CDR3 has 14 residues. The germline V gene has CDR1 LNHDA and CDR2 SQIVND (reference sequence). The CDR3 coding sequence is TGTGCCACCGCGACAGGGGGCGGCCTACAGCCCCAGCATTTT. As protein: CATATGGGLQPQHF.

This chain connects TRBV27 to TRBJ2-7, with a possible D match to TRBD2 (5 bases). Germline V gene data show CDR1 as MNHEY and CDR2 as SMNVEV (reference sequence). The CDR3 totals 17 residues. With 5 bases removed from V and 0 bases from J, the gap between germline ends came to 20 bases. The CDR3 is CASSPNTRTGSSYEQYF. CDR3 coding DNA: TGTGCCAGCAGTCCAAATACAAGGACGGGAAGCTCCTACGAGCAGTACTTC.

This clone was counted once. The chain links TRBV30 to TRBJ1-5; D is uncertain. The germline gives CDR1 GTSNPN, CDR2 SVGIG (reference sequence). V gave up 2 bases and J gave up 5 bases, with 10 bases separating them. The CDR3 extends over 13 amino acids. The CDR3 region has the DNA TGTGCCTGGAGTCGGGGTAAAGATCAGCCCCAGCATTTT. Translating gives CAWSRGKDQPQHF. Drawing the rest from reference TRBV30 and TRBJ1-5, the complete variable domain is SQTIHQWPATLVQPVGSPLSLECTVEGTSNPNLYWYRQAAGRGLQLLFYSVGIGQISSEVPQNLSASRPQDRQFILSSKKLLLSDSGFYLCAWSRGKDQPQHFGDGTRLSIL.

The chain links TRBV9 to TRBJ2-7; TRBD2 matches 9 bases. This CDR3 comprises 16 residues. CDR1 and CDR2 from the germline V gene are SGDLS and YYNGEE. Trimming took 2 bases from V and 2 from J; bases not matched to a gene: 8. The CDR3 DNA is TGTGCCAGCAGCGTCGGTCTAGCGGGGTCCACCTACGAGCAGTACTTC. Translated: CASSVGLAGSTYEQYF.

The genes are TRBV29-1 and TRBJ1-1; no clear D. CDR1 SQVTM and CDR2 ANQGSEA come from the germline V gene. Trimming took 6 bases from V and 7 from J, leaving 12 bases between them. CDR3 length equals 11 residues. In DNA form, the CDR3 reads TGCAGCGTGGATGGAGGGTTTGAAGCTTTCTTT. It specifies CSVDGGFEAFF. Together with reference TRBV29-1 and TRBJ1-1, the CDR3 gives the full variable domain: SAVISQKPSRDICQRGTSLTIQCQVDSQVTMMFWYRQQPGQSLTLIATANQGSEATYESGFVIDKFPISRPNLTFSTLTVSNMSPEDSSIYLCSVDGGFEAFFGQGTRLTVV.